These T cell receptor beta chains were read from a single sample in a study of T cells in Graves' hyperthyroidism and ophthalmopathy. TCRdb processed the multiplex PCR reads anew with MiXCR; each CDR3 protein has one entry. The sample includes 700,000 or so distinct CDR3 sequences, about a sixth seen only once; the top ten take under 8.5%. Input material: blood. All receptors come from a man aged 18-30 years with Graves' hyperthyroidism. The CDR3 runs from the conserved cysteine through the conserved F or W. A D gene is named only where the DNA matches it firmly. Only part of the rows carry a size: once, few, many, or a class if the clone is expanded.

D: TRBD2
J: TRBJ2-7
V: TRBV30
size: NA
DNA: TGTGCCTGGAGTGTCCCGTGGGGCGGGAGTCGGGCACCCTACGAGCAGTACTTC
CDR3: CAWSVPWGGSRAPYEQYF

D: NA
J: TRBJ2-1
V: TRBV12-3/TRBV12-4
size: many
DNA: TGTGCCAGCAGCGCTAGGAATGAGCAGTTCTTC
CDR3: CASSARNEQFF

D: NA
J: TRBJ1-5
V: TRBV7-2
size: few
DNA: TGTGCCAGCAGCTTAAGGAGGGAAGGGGGTCAGCCCCAGCATTTT
CDR3: CASSLRREGGQPQHF

D: TRBD1
J: TRBJ1-5
V: TRBV4-3
size: once
DNA: TGCGCCAGCAGCCAAGATGGGGGGACAGGGTGGCAGCCCCAGCATTTT
CDR3: CASSQDGGTGWQPQHF

D: TRBD2
J: TRBJ2-5
V: TRBV12-3/TRBV12-4
size: many
DNA: TGTGCCAGCAGTTTTTCCCCTAGCGGGAGGATAGAGACCCAGTACTTC
CDR3: CASSFSPSGRIETQYF

D: TRBD2
J: TRBJ2-1
V: TRBV6-1
size: NA
DNA: TGTGCCAGCAGTAACACCCCGGGACTACCCTACAATGAGCAGTTCTTC
CDR3: CASSNTPGLPYNEQFF

D: NA
J: TRBJ2-2
V: TRBV20-1
size: few
DNA: TGCAGTGCGCCGACAGGGAGGGGGAACACCGGGGAGCTGTTTTTT
CDR3: CSAPTGRGNTGELFF

D: TRBD1
J: TRBJ2-7
V: TRBV5-1
size: once
DNA: TGCGCCAGCAGTAGGGGCTCCGGACAGGGGCCCTACGAGCAGTACTTC
CDR3: CASSRGSGQGPYEQYF

D: NA
J: TRBJ2-7
V: TRBV5-1
size: few
DNA: TGCGCCAGCACCGACAGGTTCTCCTACGAGCAGTACTTC
CDR3: CASTDRFSYEQYF

D: NA
J: TRBJ2-6
V: TRBV7-9
size: NA
DNA: TGTGCCAGCAGCTTAACGCCCTCTGGGGCCAACGTCCTGACTTTC
CDR3: CASSLTPSGANVLTF

D: TRBD2
J: TRBJ2-7
V: TRBV7-2
size: many
DNA: TGTGCCAGCAGCTTAGCGAGGACTAGCGCCTCCTACGAGCAGTACTTC
CDR3: CASSLARTSASYEQYF

D: NA
J: TRBJ2-1
V: TRBV11-3
size: NA
DNA: TGTGCCAGCAGCTTAGATCGGATGGGGGGGCGGGCGAATGAGCAGTTCTTC
CDR3: CASSLDRMGGRANEQFF

D: NA
J: TRBJ2-7
V: TRBV7-2
size: few
DNA: TGTGCCAGCAGCTTAATAGTAGCCTACGAGCAGTACTTC
CDR3: CASSLIVAYEQYF